This is a list of T cell receptor beta chains from one sample in a study of blood T cell repertoires in COVID-19. The method was immunoSEQ multiplex PCR; TCRdb's version includes in-frame clones alone and lacks a portion of them. In the table there are roughly 290,000 clones, around nine tenths of which are singletons. Sequencing was done on a sample of peripheral blood. These receptors all come from a man aged 25-45 years with acute or convalescent COVID-19. Each CDR3 is given with its conserved first and last residue. D genes are given only for firm matches. Clone sizes are given selectively: once, few, many, or a class where the clone is expanded.

- | 12 | TRBJ2-1 | TRBV19 | - | TGTGCCGCGAAAAGCTCCTACAATGAGCAGTTCTTC | CAAKSSYNEQFF
- | 15 | TRBJ1-5 | TRBV28 | - | TGTGCCAGCAGAGGGCTAGGGGTAGGCAATCAGCCCCAGCATTTT | CASRGLGVGNQPQHF
few | 14 | TRBJ1-2 | TRBV6-5 | TRBD1 | TGTGCCAGCAGAATGACAGGGATGGGCTATGGCTACACCTTC | CASRMTGMGYGYTF
few | 16 | TRBJ1-6 | TRBV4-1 | - | TGCGCCAGCAGTCAGGATTGGGGGGTGGATAATTCACCCCTCCACTTT | CASSQDWGVDNSPLHF
- | 12 | TRBJ2-7 | TRBV28 | - | TGTGCCAGCAGTTTACTCAGGGGCGAGCAGTACTTC | CASSLLRGEQYF
- | 14 | TRBJ2-7 | TRBV7-9 | TRBD1 | TGTGCCAGCAGCTTAGCGGGACAGGGCACCGAGCAGTACTTC | CASSLAGQGTEQYF
- | 13 | TRBJ2-7 | TRBV18 | - | TGTGCCAGCTCACCCGTCGCGTCCTACGAGCAGTACTTC | CASSPVASYEQYF
- | 16 | TRBJ2-1 | TRBV5-1 | TRBD2 | TGCGCCAGCAGCACGGGACTAGCGGGAGTCTTAAATGAGCAGTTCTTC | CASSTGLAGVLNEQFF
- | 16 | TRBJ2-1 | TRBV11-3 | - | TGTGCCAGCAGCTTAGATACTCAATCGTCCTACAATGAGCAGTTCTTC | CASSLDTQSSYNEQFF
- | 13 | TRBJ1-5 | TRBV30 | - | TGTGCCTGGAGTCGTCGGGGCAATCAGCCCCAGCATTTT | CAWSRRGNQPQHF